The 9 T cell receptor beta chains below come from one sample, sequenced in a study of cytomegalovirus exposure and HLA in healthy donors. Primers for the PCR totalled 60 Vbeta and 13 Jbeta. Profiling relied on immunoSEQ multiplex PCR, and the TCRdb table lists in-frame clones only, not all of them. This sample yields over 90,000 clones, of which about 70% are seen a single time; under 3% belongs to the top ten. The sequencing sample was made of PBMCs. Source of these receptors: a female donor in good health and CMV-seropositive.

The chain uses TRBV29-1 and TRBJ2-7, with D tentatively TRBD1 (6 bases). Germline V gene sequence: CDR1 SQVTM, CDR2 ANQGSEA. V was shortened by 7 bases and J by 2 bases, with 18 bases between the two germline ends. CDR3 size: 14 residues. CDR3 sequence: CSGTTGIGTYEQYF. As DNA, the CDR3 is TGCAGCGGCACTACAGGGATAGGAACCTACGAGCAGTACTTC.

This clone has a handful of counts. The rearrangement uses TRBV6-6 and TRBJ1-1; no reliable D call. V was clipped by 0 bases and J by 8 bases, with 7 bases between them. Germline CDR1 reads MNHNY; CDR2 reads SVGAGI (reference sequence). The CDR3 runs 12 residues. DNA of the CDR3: TGTGCCAGCAGTTACTCGAACAGCGAAGCTTTCTTT. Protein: CASSYSNSEAFF.

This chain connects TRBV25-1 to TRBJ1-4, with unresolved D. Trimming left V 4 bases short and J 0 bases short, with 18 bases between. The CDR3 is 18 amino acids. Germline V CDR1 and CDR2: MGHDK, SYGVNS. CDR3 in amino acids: CASSAFSPGGATNEKLFF. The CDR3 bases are TGTGCCAGCAGTGCTTTCAGCCCCGGCGGCGCAACTAATGAAAAACTGTTTTTT.

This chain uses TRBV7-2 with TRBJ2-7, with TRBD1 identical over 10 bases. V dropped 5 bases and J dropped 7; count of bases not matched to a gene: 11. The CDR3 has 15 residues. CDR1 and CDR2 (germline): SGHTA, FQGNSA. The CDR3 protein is CASSDRTGGRNEQYF. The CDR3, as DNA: TGTGCCAGCAGCGACCGGACAGGGGGAAGGAATGAGCAGTACTTC.

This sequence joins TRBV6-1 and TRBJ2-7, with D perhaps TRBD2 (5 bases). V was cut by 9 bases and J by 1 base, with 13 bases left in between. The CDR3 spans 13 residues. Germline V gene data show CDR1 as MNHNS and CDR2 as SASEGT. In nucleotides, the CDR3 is TGTGCCAGTCTCTCGGACTCGTCCTACGAGCAGTACTTC. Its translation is CASLSDSSYEQYF.

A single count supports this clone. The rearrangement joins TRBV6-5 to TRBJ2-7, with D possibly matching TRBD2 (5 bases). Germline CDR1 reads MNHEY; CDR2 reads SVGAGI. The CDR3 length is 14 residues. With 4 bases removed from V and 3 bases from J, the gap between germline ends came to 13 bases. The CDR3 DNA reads TGTGCCAGCAGTTCGCCGAGCGGAAGCTACGAGCAGTACTTC. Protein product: CASSSPSGSYEQYF.

Written as DNA, the CDR3 is TGTGCCAGCCATTGGGGAGGCGACAATCAGCCCCAGCATTTT. It yields the protein CASHWGGDNQPQHF. The chain has TRBV6-6 and TRBJ1-5; no clear D gene. The germline V gene encodes CDR1 MNHNY and CDR2 SVGAGI (reference sequence). Trimming stripped 8 bases from V and 3 bases from J, with 14 bases between. This CDR3 spans 14 amino acids.

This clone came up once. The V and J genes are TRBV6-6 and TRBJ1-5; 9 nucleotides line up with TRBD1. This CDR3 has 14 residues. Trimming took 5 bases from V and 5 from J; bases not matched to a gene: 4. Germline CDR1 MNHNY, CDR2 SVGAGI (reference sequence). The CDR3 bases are TGTGCCAGCAGTAGGGACAGGGCTGATCAGCCCCAGCATTTT. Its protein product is CASSRDRADQPQHF.

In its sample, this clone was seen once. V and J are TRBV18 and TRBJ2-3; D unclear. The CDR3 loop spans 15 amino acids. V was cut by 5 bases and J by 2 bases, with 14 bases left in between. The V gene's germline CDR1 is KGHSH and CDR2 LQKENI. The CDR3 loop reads CASSTQQSTTDTQYF. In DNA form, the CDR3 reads TGTGCCAGCTCAACCCAACAGAGTACCACAGATACGCAGTATTTT.